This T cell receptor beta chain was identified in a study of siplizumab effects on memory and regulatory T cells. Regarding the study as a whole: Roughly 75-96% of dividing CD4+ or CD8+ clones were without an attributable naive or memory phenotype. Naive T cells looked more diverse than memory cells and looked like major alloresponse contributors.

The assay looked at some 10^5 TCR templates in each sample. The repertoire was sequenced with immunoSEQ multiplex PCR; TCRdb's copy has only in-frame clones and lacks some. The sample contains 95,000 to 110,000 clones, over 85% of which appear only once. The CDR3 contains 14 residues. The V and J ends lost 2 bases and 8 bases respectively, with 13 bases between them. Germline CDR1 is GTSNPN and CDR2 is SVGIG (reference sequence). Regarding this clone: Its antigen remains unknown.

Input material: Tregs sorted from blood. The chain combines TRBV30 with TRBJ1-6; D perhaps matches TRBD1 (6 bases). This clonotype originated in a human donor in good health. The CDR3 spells CAWSRTVGDSPLHF. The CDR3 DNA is TGTGCCTGGAGTAGGACAGTCGGGGATTCACCCCTCCACTTT.